Below, one T cell receptor (beta chain) is given with its context. Original processing notes: Cell counts per sample came from amplifying reference gene primers. Sequencing used immunoSEQ multiplex PCR; TCRdb keeps in-frame clones, though not all of them. From that table come the V and J calls and clone size; the DNA was used to work out D and trimming. Of around 50,000 clones detected, roughly nine tenths appear once; the ten largest clones hold just over 5%. This sample was included in a study of blood T cell repertoires in COVID-19. Background on the study: T cells, B-cell-depleted T cells, or PBMCs provided the cDNA or gDNA that served as material.

In germline, CDR1 is SGHNT, CDR2 YYREEE (reference sequence). Between the trimmed V and J ends, which lost 0 bases and 1 base, there was a span of 4 bases. The CDR3 consists of 13 residues. Sequenced input: peripheral blood. V is TRBV5-4 and J is TRBJ1-2; no clear D. The clonotype was recovered from a man aged 70-80 years with acute or convalescent COVID-19. This CDR3 reads CASSLGLNYGYTF. In nucleotides, the CDR3 is TGTGCCAGCAGCTTGGGGCTTAACTATGGCTACACCTTC. The full variable domain, with the rest looked up from reference TRBV5-4 and TRBJ1-2, is ETGVTQSPTHLIKTRGQQVTLRCSSQSGHNTVSWYQQALGQGPQFIFQYYREEENGRGNFPPRFSGLQFPNYSSELNVNALELDDSALYLCASSLGLNYGYTFGSGTRLTVV.